The 13 T cell receptor beta chains presented below share a single source sample, sequenced in a study of memory CD4+ T cells and cytomegalovirus serostatus. The sort gate was single viable CD3+CD4+CD8-CD45RO+ cells for memory CD4+ T cells. Here immunoSEQ multiplex PCR was the method, and the copy in TCRdb shows in-frame clones only, minus some. The top ten hold 3.6% of the sample, which has approximately 92,000 clones, about 80% seen once. The sample consisted of memory CD4+ T cells from blood. Receptors were obtained from an adult in good health and CMV-seropositive.

V gene TRBV5-1 combines with J gene TRBJ2-5, with 8 bases lining up with TRBD2. Losses at the gene ends were 0 bases for V and 1 base for J; bases not matched to a gene: 11. Germline V CDR1 and CDR2: SGHRS, YFSETQ. CDR3 length equals 18 residues. CDR3 in DNA: TGCGCCAGCAGCTTGGCCGGAGGAGGCGGGAGGATCCAAGAGACCCAGTACTTC. Its translation is CASSLAGGGGRIQETQYF. The entire variable domain, with the rest obtained from reference TRBV5-1 and TRBJ2-5, is as follows: KAGVTQTPRYLIKTRGQQVTLSCSPISGHRSVSWYQQTPGQGLQFLFEYFSETQRNKGNFPGRFSGRQFSNSRSEMNVSTLELGDSALYLCASSLAGGGGRIQETQYFGPGTRLLVL.

This chain connects TRBV4-1 to TRBJ2-7, with a weak D call TRBD1 (6 bases). CDR1 and CDR2 from the germline V gene are MGHRA and YSYEKL. Trimming cost V 4 bases and J 1 base, with 11 bases left between them. CDR3 length: 14 residues. The CDR3 spells CASSRDTASYEQYF. In nucleotides, the CDR3 is TGCGCCAGCAGCCGGGACACCGCTTCCTACGAGCAGTACTTC.

V usage is TRBV7-2 and J usage is TRBJ1-5; possible D gene TRBD1, 6 bases. CDR1 is SGHTA, CDR2 FQGNSA, per germline. V was shortened by 1 base and J by 7 bases, with 14 bases between the two germline ends. This CDR3 has 15 amino acids. In DNA form, the CDR3 reads TGTGCCAGCAGCTTAGTTGGGGAGAGGGGGCAGCCCCAGCATTTT. Protein product: CASSLVGERGQPQHF.

The genes are TRBV5-4 and TRBJ2-7; weak D call: TRBD1 (5 bases). V lost 1 base to trimming and J lost 6 bases, with 11 bases between them. This CDR3 spans 13 amino acids. Germline values: CDR1 SGHNT, CDR2 YYREEE (reference sequence). The CDR3 DNA reads TGTGCCAGCAGCTTGCGTCAGGGCGGCGAGCAGTACTTC. It codes for CASSLRQGGEQYF.

V gene TRBV5-4 combines with J gene TRBJ2-2; TRBD2 is a possible D gene (5 bases). V was cut by 4 bases and J by 6 bases, with 13 bases left in between. CDR3 length: 14 residues. The germline V gene encodes CDR1 SGHNT and CDR2 YYREEE (reference sequence). Here the CDR3 DNA reads TGTGCCAGCAGCCCTCAATCCGGGGCCGGGGAGCTGTTTTTT. Protein sequence: CASSPQSGAGELFF.

The V and J genes are TRBV11-3 and TRBJ2-1; TRBD2 might be the D (6 bases). Trimming pared 2 bases from V and 8 bases from J, leaving 22 bases between. This CDR3 region has 17 residues. Germline assignment: CDR1 SGHNT and CDR2 YENEEA. The CDR3 DNA follows: TGTGCCAGCAGCTTACCGGCGGGGCGGGAAGGCGACGATGAGCAGTTCTTC. This gives the protein CASSLPAGREGDDEQFF.

The genes are TRBV19 and TRBJ2-7, with D maybe TRBD2 (5 bases). V was shortened by 3 bases and J by 5 bases, with 14 bases between the two germline ends. Germline CDR1 is LNHDA and CDR2 is SQIVND (reference sequence). The CDR3 length is 14 residues. CDR3 DNA sequence: TGTGCCAGTAGTATCGGGCTAGCAGGCAACGAGCAGTACTTC. Its protein product is CASSIGLAGNEQYF.

The V gene is TRBV5-1, the J gene TRBJ1-1; 8 nucleotides agree with TRBD1. Germline lookup yields CDR1 SGHRS and CDR2 YFSETQ. The CDR3 has 14 residues. The ends lost 4 bases at V and 4 bases at J; junction bases unmatched: 6. The CDR3 protein is CASSGTDRATEAFF. CDR3 coding DNA: TGCGCCAGCAGCGGAACGGACAGGGCCACTGAAGCTTTCTTT.

A word on this clone: Other DNA variants within this sample encode the same CDR3. V gene TRBV10-1 combines with J gene TRBJ1-1, with 9 bases that match TRBD1. V gave up 6 bases and J gave up 4 bases; unmatched junction bases: 3. The germline V gene encodes CDR1 WNHNN and CDR2 SYGVQD (reference sequence). This CDR3 is 13 amino acids long. The CDR3 bases are TGCGCCAGCAGCCGGGACAGGGTCACTGAAGCTTTCTTT. This codes for CASSRDRVTEAFF.

This clone occurred once. V is TRBV7-3 and J is TRBJ2-2; 9 bases line up with TRBD2. CDR3 length: 19 residues. Germline CDR1 and CDR2: SGHTA and FQGTGA. With V trimmed by 5 bases and J by 3 bases, 16 bases remained unmatched. For the CDR3, the DNA is TGTGCCAGCAGCCCCTATAGCGGGAGTGGTTTCAGGGACACCGGGGAGCTGTTTTTT. It yields the protein CASSPYSGSGFRDTGELFF.

The V gene is TRBV4-2, the J gene TRBJ2-1; 9 bases line up with TRBD2. The CDR3 has 18 amino acids. V gave up 5 bases and J gave up 5 bases; unmatched junction bases: 16. Germline V lookup: CDR1 LGHNA, CDR2 YNFKEQ. The CDR3: CASSREVAGAVTNNEQFF. As DNA, the CDR3 is TGTGCCAGCAGCAGAGAGGTAGCGGGAGCTGTGACAAACAATGAGCAGTTCTTC.

The V call is TRBV7-2, the J call TRBJ2-1; D assignment may be TRBD1 or TRBD2 (7 bases each). The CDR3 length is 14 residues. Germline V gene sequence: CDR1 SGHTA, CDR2 FQGNSA. V was pared by 5 bases and J by 7 bases, with 15 bases between. The CDR3 spells CASSPRQGGNEQFF. The CDR3 DNA is TGTGCCAGCAGCCCCCGGCAGGGGGGGAATGAGCAGTTCTTC. Based on the CDR3 plus reference TRBV7-2 and TRBJ2-1, the full variable domain is GAGVSQSPSNKVTEKGKDVELRCDPISGHTALYWYRQSLGQGLEFLIYFQGNSAPDKSGLPSDRFSAERTGGSVSTLTIQRTQQEDSAVYLCASSPRQGGNEQFFGPGTRLTVL.

This clone has a handful of counts. V and J are TRBV6-6 and TRBJ1-4, with D possibly matching TRBD1 (5 bases). The CDR3 length is 13 residues. With 5 bases removed from V and 5 bases from J, the gap between germline ends came to 9 bases. CDR1 and CDR2 (germline): MNHNY, SVGAGI (reference sequence). CDR3 nucleotide sequence: TGTGCCAGCAGTCCAGGGTCGAATGAAAAACTGTTTTTT. Amino acid sequence: CASSPGSNEKLFF.